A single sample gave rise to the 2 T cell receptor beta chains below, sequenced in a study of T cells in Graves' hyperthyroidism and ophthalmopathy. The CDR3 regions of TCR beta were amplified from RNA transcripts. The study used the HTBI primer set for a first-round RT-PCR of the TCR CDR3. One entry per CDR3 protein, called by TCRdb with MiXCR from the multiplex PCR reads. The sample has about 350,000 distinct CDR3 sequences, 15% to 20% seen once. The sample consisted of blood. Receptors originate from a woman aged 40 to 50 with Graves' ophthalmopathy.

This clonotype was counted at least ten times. The CDR3 spells CASSSVRDQPQHF. As DNA, the CDR3 is TGTGCCAGCAGTTCCGTAAGGGATCAGCCCCAGCATTTT. V and J are TRBV6-5 and TRBJ1-5; D ambiguous. Germline assignment: CDR1 MNHEY and CDR2 SVGAGI. This CDR3 is built from 13 residues. The V end was cut by 4 bases, the J end by 5 bases, with 9 bases between.

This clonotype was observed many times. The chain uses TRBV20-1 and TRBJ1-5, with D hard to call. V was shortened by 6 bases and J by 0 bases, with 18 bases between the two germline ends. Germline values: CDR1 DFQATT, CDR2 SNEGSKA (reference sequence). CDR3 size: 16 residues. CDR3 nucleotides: TGCAGTGCCGTACGGAATATCGGCTTTAGCAATCAGCCCCAGCATTTT. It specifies CSAVRNIGFSNQPQHF.